These 18 T cell receptor beta chains were all obtained from the same sample, sequenced in a study of identifying expanded T cells in peripheral blood. Using immunoSEQ multiplex PCR, the repertoire was profiled, and TCRdb retains in-frame clones only, with some absent. Seen here are some 100,000 clones, 88% observed once, and the top ten hold roughly 6%. The sequenced sample consisted of blood. The receptors were gathered from a person aged 18 to 70 in good health.

J is TRBJ2-7 and V is TRBV19, with unresolved D. Germline CDR1 is LNHDA and CDR2 is SQIVND (reference sequence). The CDR3 is 14 amino acids. V was cut by 3 bases and J by 3 bases, with 12 bases left in between. CDR3 in DNA: TGTGCCAGTAGTATCGACAACCGCGGCTACGAGCAGTACTTC. Translation: CASSIDNRGYEQYF.

The chain recombines TRBV14 with TRBJ1-4; 9 bases line up with TRBD1. The CDR3 is made up of 14 amino acids. Germline V CDR1 and CDR2: SGHDN, FVKESK. V was clipped by 3 bases and J by 8 bases; unmatched bases: 4. The CDR3, as DNA: TGTGCCAGCAGCCAGTGGACAGGGGTAGAAAAACTGTTTTTT. Residues: CASSQWTGVEKLFF.

The chain recombines TRBV18 with TRBJ1-1; 9 nucleotides line up with TRBD1. J was trimmed by 2 bases and V by 4 bases; bases with no gene match: 11. CDR3 length: 17 amino acids. Germline CDR1 and CDR2: KGHSH and LQKENI. The CDR3 bases are TGTGCCAGCTCACTATTCTCACAGGGGGCGCGAAACACTGAAGCTTTCTTT. Its protein product is CASSLFSQGARNTEAFF.

The chain carries TRBV10-2 and TRBJ2-3; no clear D gene. Germline CDR1 is WSHSY and CDR2 is SAAADI. Trimming took 7 bases from V and 5 from J, leaving 7 bases between them. There are 11 residues in the CDR3. CDR3 in DNA: TGCGCCAGCACCAGCCAAGATACGCAGTATTTT. Its translation: CASTSQDTQYF.

J is TRBJ1-2 and V is TRBV29-1; 11 bases line up with TRBD1. This CDR3 has 18 amino acids. Trimming took 2 bases from V and 1 from J; bases not matched to a gene: 12. The germline CDR1 and CDR2 sequences are SQVTM and ANQGSEA. Written as DNA, the CDR3 is TGCAGCGTTGAACGGATCGGGGGGACAGGGGGGCTTAACTATGGCTACACCTTC. This encodes CSVERIGGTGGLNYGYTF.

The V gene is TRBV5-1, the J gene TRBJ1-4; D possibly corresponds to TRBD1 (5 bases). V lost 7 bases and J 6 bases, leaving 16 bases between the germline ends. The CDR3 runs to 14 residues. CDR1 is SGHRS, CDR2 YFSETQ, per germline. The CDR3 here is CASGLRDMHEKLFF. The CDR3 bases are TGCGCCAGCGGACTCAGGGATATGCATGAAAAACTGTTTTTT.

This clone occurred a few times. The genes are TRBV5-8 and TRBJ2-1; 10 bases are shared with TRBD2. Germline CDR1 is SGHTS and CDR2 is YDEGEE. The CDR3 is 15 amino acids. Trimming removed 3 bases from V and 6 bases from J; junction bases left unmatched: 6. DNA of the CDR3: TGTGCCAGCAGCTCGGGACTAGCGACCTTCAATGAGCAGTTCTTC. It encodes CASSSGLATFNEQFF.

This rearrangement joins TRBV19 to TRBJ2-3; 11 bases align to TRBD2. Germline V gives CDR1 LNHDA, CDR2 SQIVND (reference sequence). The CDR3 length is 14 residues. V dropped 9 bases and J dropped 6; count of bases not matched to a gene: 8. CDR3 nucleotides: TGTGCCAGCCGCTTTAGCGGGAGGGTGGATACGCAGTATTTT. Amino acid sequence: CASRFSGRVDTQYF.

The rearrangement joins TRBV18 to TRBJ2-7; D is perhaps TRBD1 (6 bases). V was shortened by 4 bases and J by 4 bases, with 11 bases between the two germline ends. This CDR3 region has 13 residues. In germline, CDR1 is KGHSH, CDR2 LQKENI. CDR3 in DNA: TGTGCCAGCTCACGGACAGACCCTTACGAGCAGTACTTC. It encodes CASSRTDPYEQYF.

The V gene is TRBV5-6, the J gene TRBJ1-1; D not resolved. The CDR3 runs 16 residues. V was pared by 1 base and J by 4 bases, with 17 bases between. Germline CDR1 SGHDT, CDR2 YYEEEE. The CDR3 region has the DNA TGTGCCAGCAGCTTGTCCCAAGACTTGGCCGGCACTGAAGCTTTCTTT. Amino acids: CASSLSQDLAGTEAFF. Supplemented by reference TRBV5-6 and TRBJ1-1, the full variable domain reads DAGVTQSPTHLIKTRGQQVTLRCSPKSGHDTVSWYQQALGQGPQFIFQYYEEEERQRGNFPDRFSGHQFPNYSSELNVNALLLGDSALYLCASSLSQDLAGTEAFFGQGTRLTVV.

This chain joins TRBV14 and TRBJ2-5, with a weak D call TRBD2 (5 bases). Between the trimmed V and J ends, which lost 4 bases and 5 bases, there was a span of 11 bases. Germline CDR1 SGHDN, CDR2 FVKESK. This CDR3 is built from 13 residues. The CDR3 coding sequence is TGTGCCAGCAGCCCCAGCGGATGGGAGACCCAGTACTTC. This encodes CASSPSGWETQYF.

The gene calls are TRBV6-6 and TRBJ2-7; possible D gene TRBD2, 7 bases. Trimming pared 6 bases from V and 5 bases from J, leaving 20 bases between. The CDR3 is 15 residues long. Germline V gene data show CDR1 as MNHNY and CDR2 as SVGAGI (reference sequence). CDR3 nucleotides: TGTGCCAGCAGCCCCGGGGGGCTCTACCGGGACGAGCAGTACTTC. This translates into CASSPGGLYRDEQYF.

The chain carries TRBV27 and TRBJ1-2; D is uncertain. CDR1 MNHEY and CDR2 SMNVEV come from the germline V gene (reference sequence). The V end lost 8 bases, the J end lost 5 bases, and 9 bases lay between the germline ends. There are 11 residues in the CDR3. CDR3 loop: CASANEYGYTF. Here the CDR3 DNA reads TGTGCCAGCGCCAACGAATATGGCTACACCTTC.

The rearrangement links TRBV5-1 to TRBJ2-7, with D possibly matching TRBD1 (6 bases). Germline values: CDR1 SGHRS, CDR2 YFSETQ. CDR3 length equals 15 residues. The V end was cut by 4 bases, the J end by 3 bases, with 17 bases between. The CDR3 DNA reads as TGCGCCAGCAGCCCCGGACAGCTCTTTCTCTACGAGCAGTACTTC. Translation gives CASSPGQLFLYEQYF.

The V gene is TRBV5-4, the J gene TRBJ1-6, with D possibly being TRBD1 (5 bases). Germline values: CDR1 SGHNT, CDR2 YYREEE (reference sequence). V lost 5 bases to trimming and J lost 2 bases, with 11 bases between them. This CDR3 contains 15 residues. CDR3 sequence reads: CASRTSGAYNSPLHF. The CDR3 DNA is TGTGCCAGCAGGACTTCGGGGGCCTATAATTCACCCCTCCACTTT. Supplemented by reference TRBV5-4 and TRBJ1-6, the full variable domain reads ETGVTQSPTHLIKTRGQQVTLRCSSQSGHNTVSWYQQALGQGPQFIFQYYREEENGRGNFPPRFSGLQFPNYSSELNVNALELDDSALYLCASRTSGAYNSPLHFGNGTRLTVT.

In its sample, this clone is medium-sized. The chain couples TRBV27 to TRBJ2-7; perhaps TRBD2 as D (5 bases). Germline lookup yields CDR1 MNHEY and CDR2 SMNVEV (reference sequence). This CDR3 comprises 13 residues. V lost 7 bases and J 5 bases, leaving 15 bases between the germline ends. The CDR3 DNA reads TGTGCCAGCACCGGAGAGGGCCGAAACGAGCAGTACTTC. It specifies CASTGEGRNEQYF.

The sample holds a few counts of this clone. The J gene is TRBJ1-2, the V gene TRBV19; perhaps TRBD1 as D (5 bases). Germline assignment: CDR1 LNHDA and CDR2 SQIVND (reference sequence). V was pared by 10 bases and J by 5 bases, with 17 bases between. The CDR3 has 13 residues. The CDR3 sequence: CATSATGLYGYTF. CDR3 DNA: TGTGCCACCTCCGCTACAGGCTTATATGGCTACACCTTC. Filled out from reference TRBV19 and TRBJ1-2, the complete variable domain reads DGGITQSPKYLFRKEGQNVTLSCEQNLNHDAMYWYRQDPGQGLRLIYYSQIVNDFQKGDIAEGYSVSREKKESFPLTVTSAQKNPTAFYLCATSATGLYGYTFGSGTRLTVV.

The chain carries TRBV29-1 and TRBJ1-2; no reliable D call. CDR1 SQVTM and CDR2 ANQGSEA come from the germline V gene. Trimming took off 0 bases at V and 1 base at J, with 9 bases between the two ends. This CDR3 region has 14 residues. The CDR3 DNA reads as TGCAGCGTTGAAGATGCTGACGTTAACTATGGCTACACCTTC. Translating gives CSVEDADVNYGYTF.